Following are 15 T cell receptor beta chains from one sample sequenced in a study of blood T cell repertoires in COVID-19. The data were produced by immunoSEQ multiplex PCR, yet TCRdb's version contains in-frame clones alone and is incomplete. The sample gives roughly 330,000 clones, 75% to 90% of which show up once; about 5% is in the top ten. The sequencing sample was made of PBMCs or T cells enriched from blood (not recorded which). Receptors originate from a man aged 25 to 45 who had recovered from COVID-19.

The chain couples TRBV10-1 to TRBJ2-7; weak D call: TRBD1 (5 bases). Germline CDR1 reads WNHNN; CDR2 reads SYGVQD (reference sequence). This CDR3 has 13 residues. Trimming took 2 bases from V and 2 from J, leaving 7 bases between them. The chain's CDR3 is CASSEHRTYEQYF. The DNA for the CDR3 is TGCGCCAGCAGTGAGCACAGGACCTACGAGCAGTACTTC.

This chain uses TRBV24-1 with TRBJ2-5; 7 bases line up with TRBD2. With 3 bases clipped from V and 0 bases from J, the junction kept 3 bases outside the gene matches. This CDR3 is built from 15 residues. Germline V gives CDR1 KGHDR, CDR2 SFDVKD. The CDR3 bases are TGTGCCACCAGTGATCGGCGGGGGTACCAAGAGACCCAGTACTTC. Translating gives CATSDRRGYQETQYF.

This chain connects TRBV6-5 to TRBJ1-2, with D possibly being TRBD1 (5 bases). CDR3 size: 11 residues. With 8 bases removed from V and 5 bases from J, the gap between germline ends came to 9 bases. Germline CDR1 and CDR2: MNHEY and SVGAGI. Written as DNA, the CDR3 is TGTGCCAGCCGCCAGGGATATGGCTACACCTTC. It encodes CASRQGYGYTF.

This clone has a handful of counts. V gene TRBV25-1 combines with J gene TRBJ1-3; 8 bases align to TRBD1. The CDR3 covers 14 residues. V was pared by 3 bases and J by 9 bases, with 7 bases of the junction left unmatched. Germline assignment: CDR1 MGHDK and CDR2 SYGVNS. The chain's CDR3 is CASSETGVYGTIYF. The CDR3, as DNA: TGTGCCAGCAGTGAGACAGGGGTCTATGGCACCATATATTTT. Full variable domain (outside the CDR3, taken from reference TRBV25-1 and TRBJ1-3): EADIYQTPRYLVIGTGKKITLECSQTMGHDKMYWYQQDPGMELHLIHYSYGVNSTEKGDLSSESTVSRIRTEHFPLTLESARPSHTSQYLCASSETGVYGTIYFGEGSWLTVV.

The V and J genes are TRBV28 and TRBJ2-5, with a weak D call TRBD2 (6 bases). Deletions cut 3 bases from V and 1 base from J, with 6 bases between. The CDR3 totals 13 residues. Germline CDR1 is MDHEN and CDR2 is SYDVKM. The CDR3 sequence: CASSFGGQETQYF. CDR3 bases: TGTGCCAGCAGTTTCGGGGGCCAAGAGACCCAGTACTTC.

The rearrangement links TRBV7-9 to TRBJ2-5; unclear D gene. The CDR3 has 14 residues. Germline V CDR1 and CDR2: SEHNR, FQNEAQ (reference sequence). Between the trimmed V and J ends, which lost 1 base and 2 bases, there was a span of 8 bases. This chain's CDR3 is CASSLGQFQETQYF. CDR3 nucleotides: TGTGCCAGCAGCTTAGGCCAGTTTCAAGAGACCCAGTACTTC.

The chain recombines TRBV28 with TRBJ2-3, with D uncertain. The CDR3 loop spans 12 amino acids. Trimming removed 5 bases from V and 4 bases from J, with 7 bases in between. Germline V gives CDR1 MDHEN, CDR2 SYDVKM. Here the CDR3 DNA reads TGTGCCAGCAGTCAGAGGTCAGATACGCAGTATTTT. The encoded protein is CASSQRSDTQYF.

This clone showed up just once. The chain links TRBV7-9 to TRBJ1-1; 8 bases align to TRBD1. The CDR3 runs to 17 residues. Germline assignment: CDR1 SEHNR and CDR2 FQNEAQ (reference sequence). V shed 5 bases, J shed 0 bases, and the junction held 11 bases outside the gene matches. CDR3: CASSPLSWTGMNTEAFF. The CDR3 nucleotides are TGTGCCAGCAGCCCCCTCTCCTGGACAGGGATGAACACTGAAGCTTTCTTT. Based on the CDR3 plus reference TRBV7-9 and TRBJ1-1, the full variable domain is DTGVSQNPRHKITKRGQNVTFRCDPISEHNRLYWYRQTLGQGPEFLTYFQNEAQLEKSRLLSDRFSAERPKGSFSTLEIQRTEQGDSAMYLCASSPLSWTGMNTEAFFGQGTRLTVV.

This chain joins TRBV15 and TRBJ2-1; no reliable D call. CDR3 size: 15 residues. Per the germline V gene, CDR1 is LNHNV and CDR2 is YYDKDF (reference sequence). V lost 0 bases to trimming and J lost 8 bases, with 14 bases between them. CDR3 loop: CATSRDESVADEQFF. In nucleotides, the CDR3 is TGTGCCACCAGCAGAGATGAGTCAGTAGCCGATGAGCAGTTCTTC.

This clone was seen a few times. The same CDR3 also results from other DNA sequences found in this sample. The gene calls are TRBV18 and TRBJ2-5; TRBD1 might be the D (6 bases). Germline loops: CDR1 KGHSH, CDR2 LQKENI. CDR3 length equals 14 residues. Deletions cut 2 bases from V and 5 bases from J, with 12 bases between. The CDR3, as DNA: TGTGCCAGCTCACCAACGACAGGAGGCGAGACCCAGTACTTC. Translation: CASSPTTGGETQYF.

The rearrangement links TRBV19 to TRBJ2-3, with 9 nucleotides matching TRBD1. The CDR3 loop spans 14 amino acids. From germline, CDR1 is LNHDA and CDR2 SQIVND (reference sequence). Losses at the gene ends were 6 bases for V and 6 bases for J; bases not matched to a gene: 7. The CDR3 here is CASSDRGWLDTQYF. The CDR3 DNA is TGTGCCAGTAGCGACAGGGGGTGGTTGGATACGCAGTATTTT.

The gene calls are TRBV28 and TRBJ2-1, with 8 bases matching TRBD1. The length of the CDR3 is 16 residues. V shed 3 bases and J 0 bases; nucleotides not matched to a gene: 4. In germline, CDR1 is MDHEN, CDR2 SYDVKM. CDR3 sequence reads: CASSFLGQASYNEQFF. The CDR3 nucleotides are TGTGCCAGCAGTTTCCTGGGACAGGCCTCCTACAATGAGCAGTTCTTC.

This chain connects TRBV3-1 (or the pseudogene TRBV3-2) to TRBJ2-1; TRBD2 matches at 7 bases. CDR3 length: 16 amino acids. V was pared by 0 bases and J by 0 bases, with 2 bases of the junction left unmatched. Looked up from germline, CDR1 is LGHDT and CDR2 is YNNKEL (reference sequence). CDR3 in amino acids: CASSQDASGSYNEQFF. In DNA form, the CDR3 reads TGTGCCAGCAGCCAAGATGCTAGCGGCTCCTACAATGAGCAGTTCTTC.

The V call is TRBV5-4, the J call TRBJ1-6; tentatively, D is TRBD1 (6 bases). The CDR3 is 14 amino acids. Germline CDR1 and CDR2: SGHNT and YYREEE (reference sequence). V was cut by 1 base and J by 7 bases, with 9 bases left in between. In nucleotides, the CDR3 is TGTGCCAGCAGCTTGCAGGGGATGAATTCACCCCTCCACTTT. Translation gives CASSLQGMNSPLHF.

V usage is TRBV30 and J usage is TRBJ1-1; D uncertain. The CDR3 has 14 residues. Per the germline V gene, CDR1 is GTSNPN and CDR2 is SVGIG (reference sequence). The V end lost 2 bases, the J end lost 1 base, and 11 bases lay between the germline ends. CDR3 sequence (DNA): TGTGCCTGGAGTCCTAGGCGGGGGAACACTGAAGCTTTCTTT. As protein: CAWSPRRGNTEAFF.